This is a list of T cell receptor beta chains from one sample in a study of human T cells and chemical hapten exposure. TCRdb analysed the RACE reads with MiXCR anew, one entry per CDR3 protein. The sample has under 55,000 distinct CDR3 sequences; 9.9% are singletons. Sequenced material: whole blood, taken in connection with sensitization to the hapten diphenylcyclopropenone (DPC). Every receptor here comes from a woman aged 40 to 55 with alopecia areata. Some clones in this sample may be carry-over from other donors' samples. Both conserved end residues are part of each CDR3. D genes are given only for firm matches. Rows give clone size only sometimes, using once, few, many, or a class for an expanded clone.

>TRBJ1-2|-|-|TRBV28
CASMSLRGYTF
TGTGCCAGCATGTCTCTGCGTGGCTACACCTTC
>TRBJ2-7|-|few|TRBV3-1
CASMGGGYEQYF
TGTGCCAGCATGGGGGGTGGATACGAGCAGTACTTC
>TRBJ1-5|TRBD1|-|TRBV19
CASSVTGGNQPQHF
TGTGCCAGTAGTGTGACAGGGGGAAATCAGCCCCAGCATTTT
>TRBJ2-1|-|few|TRBV7-3
CASSGAPSSYNEQFF
TGTGCCAGCAGCGGCGCTCCAAGCTCCTACAATGAGCAGTTCTTC
>TRBJ2-1|TRBD2|-|TRBV9
CASSARGYSYNEQFF
TGTGCCAGCAGCGCGCGGGGGTACTCCTACAATGAGCAGTTCTTC
>TRBJ1-5|TRBD1|-|TRBV27
CASSLLQGHQPQHF
TGTGCCAGCAGTTTATTACAGGGGCATCAGCCCCAGCATTTT
>TRBJ1-1|-|-|TRBV15
CATSSTGRVISAFF
TGTGCCACCAGCAGTACTGGGAGGGTGATTTCGGCTTTCTTT
>TRBJ1-6|-|few|TRBV15
CATSRDRASGNSPLHF
TGTGCCACCAGCAGAGATCGGGCGAGCGGGAATTCACCCCTCCACTTT
>TRBJ2-1|-|few|TRBV7-3
CASSPPPPSEQFF
TGTGCCAGCAGCCCGCCCCCCCCGTCTGAGCAGTTCTTC
>TRBJ2-7|-|few|TRBV20-1
CSGDGQTFDEQYF
TGCAGTGGGGATGGACAGACCTTCGACGAGCAGTACTTC
>TRBJ2-7|-|few|TRBV10-3
CAISEPRGYQTYEQYF
TGTGCCATCAGTGAGCCACGCGGCTACCAAACCTACGAGCAGTACTTC
>TRBJ2-2|-|-|TRBV5-5
CASSPRGTTPGELFF
TGTGCCAGCAGCCCCAGGGGAACCACCCCCGGGGAGCTGTTTTTT
>TRBJ2-1|TRBD1|few|TRBV18
CASSPGQGYEQFF
TGTGCCAGCTCACCAGGACAGGGCTATGAGCAGTTCTTC
>TRBJ1-1|-|many|TRBV5-6
CPSSLGSNTEAFF
TGTCCCAGCAGCTTGGGGAGTAACACTGAAGCTTTCTTT
>TRBJ1-6|-|-|TRBV7-2
CASSLNPAYNSPLHF
TGTGCCAGCAGCTTAAACCCAGCTTATAATTCACCCCTCCACTTT
>TRBJ2-1|-|many|TRBV20-1
CSASPPGAVEQFF
TGCAGTGCTAGCCCCCCCGGTGCGGTTGAGCAGTTCTTC
>TRBJ2-3|TRBD2|-|TRBV7-2
CASSSNPRLAGRGTDTQYF
TGTGCCAGCAGCTCGAACCCCCGACTAGCGGGGCGCGGCACAGATACGCAGTATTTT
>TRBJ2-5|-|many|TRBV7-8
CASSPQETQYF
TGTGCCAGCAGCCCTCAAGAGACCCAGTACTTC
>TRBJ1-5|-|many|TRBV5-6
CASSLGQSYQPQHF
TGTGCCAGCAGCTTGGGGCAGTCCTATCAGCCCCAGCATTTT
>TRBJ1-1|-|-|TRBV20-1
CSARKVNTEAFF
TGCAGTGCCCGGAAGGTGAACACTGAAGCTTTCTTT
>TRBJ2-2|-|many|TRBV5-1
CASSLEGGANTGELFF
TGCGCCAGCAGCTTGGAGGGGGGTGCGAACACCGGGGAGCTGTTTTTT
>TRBJ2-2|TRBD1|-|TRBV7-6
CASSHKRGQGYTGELFF
TGTGCCAGCAGTCACAAAAGGGGACAGGGGTACACCGGGGAGCTGTTTTTT
>TRBJ2-3|-|-|TRBV9
CASSVEGSPTDTQYF
TGTGCCAGCAGCGTAGAAGGCAGTCCCACAGATACGCAGTATTTT
>TRBJ2-7|-|-|TRBV21-1
CASSYRDRSYEQYF
TGTGCCAGCAGCTACCGGGACAGGTCCTACGAGCAGTACTTC
>TRBJ1-3|TRBD1|many|TRBV5-1
CASSHGQEGGNTIYF
TGCGCCAGCAGCCATGGACAGGAAGGTGGAAACACCATATATTTT
>TRBJ2-5|TRBD2|many|TRBV4-2
CASSQEELAGGDLDF
TGTGCCAGCAGCCAAGAAGAACTAGCGGGGGGCGACCTGGACTTC
>TRBJ1-1|-|-|TRBV5-1
CASSLTIRENTEAFF
TGCGCCAGCAGCTTGACCATCAGGGAGAACACTGAAGCTTTCTTT
>TRBJ2-3|-|-|TRBV7-2
CASSLLNIGGKRTDTQYF
TGTGCCAGCAGCTTATTGAATATAGGGGGGAAACGCACAGATACGCAGTATTTT
>TRBJ2-3|TRBD1|-|TRBV11-2
CASSLRTGGADTQYF
TGTGCCAGCAGCTTAAGGACAGGGGGCGCGGATACGCAGTATTTT
>TRBJ1-1|-|-|TRBV6-1
CASSERGYTEAFF
TGTGCCAGCAGTGAGAGGGGATACACTGAAGCTTTCTTT
>TRBJ1-1|-|many|TRBV7-3
CASSLLGAGNTEAFF
TGTGCCAGCAGCTTACTGGGGGCGGGGAACACTGAAGCTTTCTTT
>TRBJ2-3|-|-|TRBV9
CASSVGAGPGTDTQYF
TGTGCCAGCAGCGTAGGGGCGGGGCCTGGCACAGATACGCAGTATTTT
>TRBJ2-1|TRBD2|few|TRBV6-1
CASSEVAGGSNEQFF
TGTGCCAGCAGTGAAGTGGCGGGGGGGAGCAATGAGCAGTTCTTC
>TRBJ2-2|-|few|TRBV7-9
CASSPRRGGNTGELFF
TGTGCCAGCAGCCCCAGACGCGGCGGGAACACCGGGGAGCTGTTTTTT
>TRBJ1-4|-|many|TRBV7-9
CASSDSVTLREKLFF
TGTGCCAGCAGCGATTCAGTTACTCTACGGGAAAAACTGTTTTTT
>TRBJ1-2|-|-|TRBV7-8
CASSPPGGSASLGGYTF
TGTGCCAGCAGCCCCCCCGGGGGGTCAGCTTCACTTGGTGGCTACACCTTC
>TRBJ2-1|TRBD2|-|TRBV9
CASSAPGLGPYNEQFF
TGTGCCAGCAGCGCACCGGGACTAGGTCCCTACAATGAGCAGTTCTTC
>TRBJ2-1|TRBD2|-|TRBV20-1
CSASPGTSYEQFF
TGCAGTGCTAGCCCGGGGACTAGCTATGAGCAGTTCTTC
>TRBJ2-2|-|-|TRBV6-1
CASSVAQGNTGELFF
TGTGCCAGCAGTGTCGCACAGGGGAACACCGGGGAGCTGTTTTTT
>TRBJ2-7|-|many|TRBV5-4
CASHLAGAPYEQYF
TGTGCCAGCCACTTGGCCGGGGCCCCCTACGAGCAGTACTTC
>TRBJ1-1|-|-|TRBV21-1
CATSQGSDTEAFF
TGTGCCACTTCACAGGGGTCGGACACTGAAGCTTTCTTT
>TRBJ1-1|TRBD1|few|TRBV4-1
CASSARQGVSTEAFF
TGCGCCAGCAGCGCCCGACAGGGGGTAAGCACTGAAGCTTTCTTT